Listed here is a single T cell receptor beta chain. Its matching antigen is unknown. This specimen belongs to a study of cytomegalovirus exposure and HLA in healthy donors. Across the study: Most donors, about 77% of a few hundred genotyped, fell in the Caucasian-associated ancestry cluster. Study results and limitations: Presence/absence analyses assumed roughly uniform sequencing depth across donors, which may not hold. A later analysis found TCR association rates differed by HLA locus, highest for DRB1 and lowest for HLA-C.

The donors, nominally healthy at sampling, likely had unrecorded immune exposures. PCR involved 60 Vbeta and 13 Jbeta primers. Profiled with immunoSEQ multiplex PCR; TCRdb holds only in-frame clones, not every one. This table has 90,000 to 120,000 clones, around 74% appearing once. The V segment lost 1 base and the J segment 4 bases; nucleotides outside the gene matches: 6. The CDR3 runs to 15 residues. CDR1 and CDR2 (germline): GTSNPN, SVGIG (reference sequence). The J gene is TRBJ1-4, the V gene TRBV30; 7 bases match TRBD1. The clonotype originates from a woman between 35 and 50 years old in good health and CMV-seropositive. What was sequenced was PBMCs. Here the CDR3 reads CAWSDLGTDNEKLFF. For the CDR3, the DNA is TGTGCCTGGAGTGACTTAGGGACAGATAATGAAAAACTGTTTTTT.